These 2 T cell receptor beta chains share one sample of origin, sequenced in a study of cytomegalovirus exposure and HLA in healthy donors. Primers for the PCR totalled 60 Vbeta and 13 Jbeta. The table came from immunoSEQ multiplex PCR; TCRdb's copy has only in-frame clones and leaves some out. The data show roughly 140,000 clones, roughly 80% seen once. Specimen: PBMCs. These receptors were obtained from a man between 18 and 29 years old in good health and CMV-seronegative.

This clone was observed a handful of times. The chain links TRBV6-1 to TRBJ2-4, with TRBD2 identical over 7 bases. Germline-derived CDR1 and CDR2 are MNHNS and SASEGT. This CDR3 comprises 13 residues. Trimming at V came to 6 bases and at J to 1 base, leaving 0 bases not matched to a gene. The CDR3 coding sequence is TGTGCCAGCAGGGGGGGGGCCAAAAACATTCAGTACTTC. It translates to CASRGGAKNIQYF.

The rearrangement links TRBV6-5 to TRBJ2-7; D gene uncertain. Germline V CDR1 and CDR2: MNHEY, SVGAGI. The CDR3 runs to 15 residues. Deletions cut 6 bases from V and 0 bases from J, with 15 bases between. The CDR3 sequence: CASSEQDLASYEQYF. For the CDR3, the DNA is TGTGCCAGCAGCGAGCAGGATCTCGCCTCCTACGAGCAGTACTTC.